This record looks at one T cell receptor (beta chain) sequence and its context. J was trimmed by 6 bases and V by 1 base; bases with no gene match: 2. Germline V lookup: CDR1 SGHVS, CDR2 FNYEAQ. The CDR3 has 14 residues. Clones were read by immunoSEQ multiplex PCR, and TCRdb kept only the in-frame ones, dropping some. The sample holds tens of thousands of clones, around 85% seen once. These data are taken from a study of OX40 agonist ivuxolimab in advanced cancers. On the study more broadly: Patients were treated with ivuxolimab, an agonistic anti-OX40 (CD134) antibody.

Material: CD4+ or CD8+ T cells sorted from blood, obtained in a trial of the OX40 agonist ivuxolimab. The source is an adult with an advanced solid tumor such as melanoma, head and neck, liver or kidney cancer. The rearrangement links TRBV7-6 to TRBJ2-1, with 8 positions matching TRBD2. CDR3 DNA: TGTGCCAGCAGCTTAGGGACTAGCAGCAATGAGCAGTTCTTC. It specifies CASSLGTSSNEQFF.